A single sample gave rise to the 17 T cell receptor beta chains below, sequenced in a study of T-cell reconstitution after alpha-beta-depleted transplantation in children (dated by TCRdb to the mid-2010s). The library was prepared using PCR. Sequencer: Illumina HiSeq 2500. To normalize quantification of the TCRbeta repertoire, the TCR libraries were built with molecular barcoding that relied on unique molecular identifiers. TCRdb passed the public sequencing reads through fastp at Q25 and MiXCR, retaining productive beta sequences. Identical CDR3 protein sequences are pooled into one entry, listed with their most common genes and DNA. The sample table holds over 300,000 distinct CDR3 sequences, of which under 13% were seen once. The top ten constitute around 2.4% of the sample. Sequenced here: PBMCs from the stem cell graft donor, sampled from the stem cell graft. These receptor sequences come from a human donor who donated a stem cell graft to a child with acute lymphoblastic leukemia.

The CDR3 coding sequence is TGTGCAAGTCGCTCTAAATGGACAGCGAACACCGGGGAGCTGTTTTTT. Translating gives CASRSKWTANTGELFF. The rearrangement links TRBV12-2 to TRBJ2-2; the table gives TRBD1 as D, unverified against the DNA. TRBV12-2 is a pseudogene. The CDR3 is made up of 16 amino acids.

This clonotype has a count of ten or more. The chain has TRBV7-3 and TRBJ2-7; 9 bases match TRBD2. Germline trimming cut 3 bases from V and 1 base from J; bases unmatched to any gene: 4. CDR1 is SGHTA and CDR2 is FQGTGA in the germline V gene. The CDR3 consists of 15 residues. The CDR3 nucleotides are TGTGCCAGCAGCTTGGCGGGAGGGAGATCCTACGAGCAGTACTTC. Protein product: CASSLAGGRSYEQYF.

This clonotype occurred a few times. The genes are TRBV5-1 and TRBJ2-5; D remains ambiguous. The V gene lost 0 bases and the J gene lost 5 bases, with 14 bases spanning the gap. Germline V CDR1 and CDR2: SGHRS, YFSETQ. This CDR3 has 15 residues. The CDR3, as DNA: TGCGCCAGCAGCTTGGGGTCAGGCCTTATGGAGACCCAGTACTTC. It translates to CASSLGSGLMETQYF.

This clonotype was seen more than once but under ten times. V is TRBV20-1 and J is TRBJ2-3, with TRBD1 matching 8 bases. V dropped 1 base and J dropped 2; count of bases not matched to a gene: 11. The CDR3 loop spans 17 amino acids. The germline V gene encodes CDR1 DFQATT and CDR2 SNEGSKA (reference sequence). The CDR3 protein is CSARGPTGEDTTDTQYF. CDR3 DNA: TGCAGTGCTAGAGGGCCGACAGGGGAGGATACCACAGATACGCAGTATTTT.

This clonotype was picked up a small number of times. The chain recombines TRBV10-3 with TRBJ2-3, with TRBD2 identical over 7 bases. Losses at the gene ends were 7 bases for V and 0 bases for J; bases not matched to a gene: 7. This CDR3 is built from 15 residues. The germline gives CDR1 ENHRY, CDR2 SYGVKD. The DNA for the CDR3 is TGTGCCATCAAGGCGGGAGCACTTAGCACAGATACGCAGTATTTT. This translates into CAIKAGALSTDTQYF.

The chain carries TRBV6-2 or TRBV6-3 and TRBJ1-5; 8 bases fit TRBD1. The CDR3 extends over 15 amino acids. CDR1 and CDR2 from the germline V gene are MNHEY and SVGEGT. J lost 9 bases, V lost 6 bases, and 13 bases had no gene match. The CDR3 DNA reads TGTGCCAGCAGCAACCGACGGACAGGGTGGACGCCCCAGCATTTT. Translation: CASSNRRTGWTPQHF.

The chain has TRBV27 and TRBJ2-7; D is perhaps TRBD1 (5 bases). CDR3 length: 14 residues. CDR1 and CDR2 from the germline V gene are MNHEY and SMNVEV (reference sequence). Trimming took 6 bases from V and 4 from J, leaving 16 bases between them. This chain's CDR3 is CASSPGRASYEQYF. CDR3 bases: TGTGCCAGCAGCCCCGGCAGGGCTTCGTACGAGCAGTACTTC.

The chain links TRBV11-2 to TRBJ2-1, with 8 bases aligning to TRBD2. CDR3 length: 16 residues. V gave up 2 bases and J gave up 9 bases; unmatched junction bases: 12. In germline, CDR1 is SGHAT, CDR2 FQNNGV. The CDR3, as DNA: TGTGCCAGCAGCTTATCTTCGAGCGGGAGAGCCAGTGAGCAGTTCTTC. It encodes CASSLSSSGRASEQFF.

The chain carries TRBV10-3 and TRBJ2-7; 9 nucleotides agree with TRBD2. Germline-derived CDR1 and CDR2 are ENHRY and SYGVKD. The CDR3 is 16 amino acids. V lost 4 bases, J lost 2 bases, and 9 bases stayed unmatched. The CDR3 DNA sequence: TGTGCCATCAGTGGCCTAGCGGGGCTTCCCGCCTACGAGCAGTACTTC. Its protein is CAISGLAGLPAYEQYF.

The gene calls are TRBV20-1 and TRBJ2-1; 11 bases agree with TRBD2. Germline V lookup: CDR1 DFQATT, CDR2 SNEGSKA (reference sequence). The CDR3 runs to 17 residues. Trimming cost V 0 bases and J 4 bases; bases outside gene matches: 8. The CDR3 region has the DNA TGCAGTGCTAGAGATCTGGGGCTAGCGGGAGGTTACAATGAGCAGTTCTTC. It codes for CSARDLGLAGGYNEQFF.

This clonotype was seen only a few times. The chain combines TRBV7-2 with TRBJ2-7; maybe TRBD2 (5 bases). Per the germline V gene, CDR1 is SGHTA and CDR2 is FQGNSA. V lost 8 bases, J lost 6 bases, and 14 bases lay in between. The CDR3 is made up of 12 amino acids. The DNA for the CDR3 is TGTGCCAGCGAAGCCGAGGGAATCGAGCAGTACTTC. Protein: CASEAEGIEQYF.

For the CDR3, the DNA is TGTGCCAGCAGTCCCCCGGACAGGGGGTGGGAGACCCAGTACTTC. Translation: CASSPPDRGWETQYF. The genes are TRBV12-3 or TRBV12-4 and TRBJ2-5; 10 nucleotides line up with TRBD1. V shed 5 bases and J 5 bases; nucleotides not matched to a gene: 8. The CDR3 is 15 residues long.

CDR3 in DNA: TGCAGTGCTAGAGATGTGGACAGGGGACTAGCGGGAGCTAGGGAGCAGTTCTTC. It yields the protein CSARDVDRGLAGAREQFF. This rearrangement joins TRBV20-1 to TRBJ2-1; TRBD2 agrees at 14 bases. The germline V gene has CDR1 DFQATT and CDR2 SNEGSKA (reference sequence). The CDR3 spans 18 residues. J gave up 10 bases and V 0 bases, and 14 bases lay outside the gene matches.

CDR3 residues: CASSLAPSGVYNEQFF. Here the CDR3 DNA reads TGTGCCAGCAGCCTGGCCCCTAGCGGCGTCTATAATGAGCAGTTCTTC. The V gene is TRBV5-5, the J gene TRBJ2-1; 7 bases are shared with TRBD2. Germline trimming cut 4 bases from V and 7 bases from J; bases unmatched to any gene: 14. This CDR3 spans 16 amino acids. Per germline, CDR1 SGHKS and CDR2 YYEKEE (reference sequence).

This clonotype has only a few counts. V gene TRBV20-1 combines with J gene TRBJ2-1, with 9 positions matching TRBD2. This CDR3 comprises 14 residues. Germline lookup yields CDR1 DFQATT and CDR2 SNEGSKA (reference sequence). The V segment lost 2 bases and the J segment 7 bases; nucleotides outside the gene matches: 6. CDR3: CSARRTSVGNEQFF. The DNA of the CDR3 is TGCAGTGCTAGAAGGACTAGCGTGGGGAATGAGCAGTTCTTC.

The chain carries TRBV7-3 and TRBJ2-3; no clear D. V was trimmed by 4 bases and J by 4 bases, leaving 9 bases between them. Germline V gene data show CDR1 as SGHTA and CDR2 as FQGTGA. This CDR3 spans 13 amino acids. The chain's CDR3 is CASSSPGSDTQYF. The DNA of the CDR3 is TGTGCCAGCAGCTCCCCGGGTTCAGATACGCAGTATTTT.

This clonotype appeared a few times. J is TRBJ2-7 and V is TRBV12-3 or TRBV12-4; 8 bases are shared with TRBD2. J gave up 1 base and V 4 bases, and 3 bases lay outside the gene matches. The CDR3 extends over 14 amino acids. The CDR3 DNA reads TGTGCCAGCAGTTCCCGGGAGGGGTCCTACGAGCAGTACTTC. It is translated as CASSSREGSYEQYF.